The present TCR beta chain was sequenced within a study of T cell changes during pregnancy in multiple sclerosis. CDR3 length: 15 residues. In germline, CDR1 is MNHNS, CDR2 SASEGT. Trimming took 6 bases from V and 7 from J, leaving 21 bases between them. Clones were sequenced by immunoSEQ multiplex PCR, and TCRdb holds only the in-frame ones, with some missing. The sample carries 40,000 or so clones, 85% to 95% recorded once. This chain joins TRBV6-1 and TRBJ2-5; perhaps TRBD1 as D (5 bases). The material sequenced was CD8+ T cells from peripheral blood mononuclear cells, taken in the third trimester of pregnancy. This receptor was identified in a female donor with multiple sclerosis, enrolled in a pregnancy study. The CDR3 DNA sequence: TGTGCCAGCAGATTGACACAGGCCAGTGGTAGGACCCAGTACTTC. Amino acids: CASRLTQASGRTQYF.